The rows below give T cell receptor beta chains drawn from one sample of a study of CD8 T cells in Susac syndrome. TCRdb re-called the immunoSEQ multiplex PCR reads with MiXCR, one entry per CDR3 protein. This repertoire shows 150,000 to 200,000 distinct CDR3 sequences, over 85% found once; its top ten account for 0.12% to 0.15%. The specimen was CD4+ T cells from PBMCs. Receptor source: a human donor in good health. Both conserved end residues are part of each CDR3.

V gene: TRBV12-3/TRBV12-4; J gene: TRBJ1-1; CDR3 protein: CASNSLGTEAFF
V gene: TRBV9; J gene: TRBJ2-1; CDR3 protein: CASSVEGLPTYNEQFF
V gene: TRBV5-1; J gene: TRBJ2-3; CDR3 protein: CASSPWTSRDTQYF
V gene: TRBV7-6; J gene: TRBJ2-3; CDR3 protein: CASSLGGGLTDTQYF
V gene: TRBV4-1; J gene: TRBJ2-3; CDR3 protein: CASSPKVSTDTQYF
V gene: TRBV18; J gene: TRBJ1-5; CDR3 protein: CASSPPGQGMEQPQHF
V gene: TRBV6-1; J gene: TRBJ1-5; CDR3 protein: CASSEEAGHNQPQHF
V gene: TRBV10-3; J gene: TRBJ2-7; CDR3 protein: CAISKTGEQYF
V gene: TRBV7-2; J gene: TRBJ1-6; CDR3 protein: CASSSGPRDSPLHF
V gene: TRBV5-6; J gene: TRBJ2-5; CDR3 protein: CASSLWVQETQYF
V gene: TRBV5-5; J gene: TRBJ2-7; CDR3 protein: CASSLGTRSNEQYF
V gene: TRBV2; J gene: TRBJ1-4; CDR3 protein: CASRGTGAWKLFF
V gene: TRBV20-1; J gene: TRBJ1-6; CDR3 protein: CSAGTANSPLHF
V gene: TRBV21-1; J gene: TRBJ1-4; CDR3 protein: CASSNNLRRQLATNEKLFF
V gene: TRBV20-1; J gene: TRBJ1-1; CDR3 protein: CSARVVQNTEAFF
V gene: TRBV7-9; J gene: TRBJ2-3; CDR3 protein: CASSLTRGPGTDTQYF
V gene: TRBV24-1; J gene: TRBJ2-3; CDR3 protein: CATSERGTGGWDTQYF
V gene: TRBV7-3; J gene: TRBJ1-4; CDR3 protein: CASSLTKGEKLFF
V gene: TRBV27; J gene: TRBJ2-6; CDR3 protein: CASSFATSGANVLTF
V gene: TRBV12-3/TRBV12-4; J gene: TRBJ2-7; CDR3 protein: CASSSGTGKDEQYF
V gene: TRBV9; J gene: TRBJ1-4; CDR3 protein: CASSPMEGANEKLFF
V gene: TRBV6-5; J gene: TRBJ2-5; CDR3 protein: CASSVSALETQYF
V gene: TRBV5-4; J gene: TRBJ1-2; CDR3 protein: CASRVTGGGGYTF
V gene: TRBV5-1; J gene: TRBJ2-1; CDR3 protein: CASSPGGIKDNEQFF
V gene: TRBV28; J gene: TRBJ2-7; CDR3 protein: CASSPTGTSGSYEQYF
V gene: TRBV7-2; J gene: TRBJ1-6; CDR3 protein: CASSFGSDSPLHF
V gene: TRBV20-1; J gene: TRBJ2-6; CDR3 protein: CSARDSVGANVLTF
V gene: TRBV3-1; J gene: TRBJ2-5; CDR3 protein: CASRRFGQGETQYF
V gene: TRBV20-1; J gene: TRBJ1-4; CDR3 protein: CSARQGLGDEKLFF
V gene: TRBV15; J gene: TRBJ1-2; CDR3 protein: CATSRGRGLVDGYTF
V gene: TRBV7-9; J gene: TRBJ2-2; CDR3 protein: CASSPLGQGPNTGELFF
V gene: TRBV5-4; J gene: TRBJ2-3; CDR3 protein: CASSLAYTTDTQYF
V gene: TRBV3-1; J gene: TRBJ2-2; CDR3 protein: CASSQDRNTGELFF
V gene: TRBV15; J gene: TRBJ2-7; CDR3 protein: CATSRRTSGSYEQYF
V gene: TRBV11-1; J gene: TRBJ2-1; CDR3 protein: CATETGTEQFF
V gene: TRBV29-1; J gene: TRBJ1-3; CDR3 protein: CSVVLGWDTIYF
V gene: TRBV20-1; J gene: TRBJ2-7; CDR3 protein: CSFSGDTSYEQYF
V gene: TRBV18; J gene: TRBJ2-3; CDR3 protein: CASSPGALGVTDTQYF
V gene: TRBV7-2; J gene: TRBJ2-5; CDR3 protein: CASSPTSGGPGTQYF
V gene: TRBV5-6; J gene: TRBJ1-6; CDR3 protein: CASSFLQGGSPLHF
V gene: TRBV4-1; J gene: TRBJ2-6; CDR3 protein: CASSQDEGGQFSGANVLTF
V gene: TRBV6-1; J gene: TRBJ2-3; CDR3 protein: CASKPRTGGTTDTQYF
V gene: TRBV4-2; J gene: TRBJ1-2; CDR3 protein: CASSQDLGQLNGYTF